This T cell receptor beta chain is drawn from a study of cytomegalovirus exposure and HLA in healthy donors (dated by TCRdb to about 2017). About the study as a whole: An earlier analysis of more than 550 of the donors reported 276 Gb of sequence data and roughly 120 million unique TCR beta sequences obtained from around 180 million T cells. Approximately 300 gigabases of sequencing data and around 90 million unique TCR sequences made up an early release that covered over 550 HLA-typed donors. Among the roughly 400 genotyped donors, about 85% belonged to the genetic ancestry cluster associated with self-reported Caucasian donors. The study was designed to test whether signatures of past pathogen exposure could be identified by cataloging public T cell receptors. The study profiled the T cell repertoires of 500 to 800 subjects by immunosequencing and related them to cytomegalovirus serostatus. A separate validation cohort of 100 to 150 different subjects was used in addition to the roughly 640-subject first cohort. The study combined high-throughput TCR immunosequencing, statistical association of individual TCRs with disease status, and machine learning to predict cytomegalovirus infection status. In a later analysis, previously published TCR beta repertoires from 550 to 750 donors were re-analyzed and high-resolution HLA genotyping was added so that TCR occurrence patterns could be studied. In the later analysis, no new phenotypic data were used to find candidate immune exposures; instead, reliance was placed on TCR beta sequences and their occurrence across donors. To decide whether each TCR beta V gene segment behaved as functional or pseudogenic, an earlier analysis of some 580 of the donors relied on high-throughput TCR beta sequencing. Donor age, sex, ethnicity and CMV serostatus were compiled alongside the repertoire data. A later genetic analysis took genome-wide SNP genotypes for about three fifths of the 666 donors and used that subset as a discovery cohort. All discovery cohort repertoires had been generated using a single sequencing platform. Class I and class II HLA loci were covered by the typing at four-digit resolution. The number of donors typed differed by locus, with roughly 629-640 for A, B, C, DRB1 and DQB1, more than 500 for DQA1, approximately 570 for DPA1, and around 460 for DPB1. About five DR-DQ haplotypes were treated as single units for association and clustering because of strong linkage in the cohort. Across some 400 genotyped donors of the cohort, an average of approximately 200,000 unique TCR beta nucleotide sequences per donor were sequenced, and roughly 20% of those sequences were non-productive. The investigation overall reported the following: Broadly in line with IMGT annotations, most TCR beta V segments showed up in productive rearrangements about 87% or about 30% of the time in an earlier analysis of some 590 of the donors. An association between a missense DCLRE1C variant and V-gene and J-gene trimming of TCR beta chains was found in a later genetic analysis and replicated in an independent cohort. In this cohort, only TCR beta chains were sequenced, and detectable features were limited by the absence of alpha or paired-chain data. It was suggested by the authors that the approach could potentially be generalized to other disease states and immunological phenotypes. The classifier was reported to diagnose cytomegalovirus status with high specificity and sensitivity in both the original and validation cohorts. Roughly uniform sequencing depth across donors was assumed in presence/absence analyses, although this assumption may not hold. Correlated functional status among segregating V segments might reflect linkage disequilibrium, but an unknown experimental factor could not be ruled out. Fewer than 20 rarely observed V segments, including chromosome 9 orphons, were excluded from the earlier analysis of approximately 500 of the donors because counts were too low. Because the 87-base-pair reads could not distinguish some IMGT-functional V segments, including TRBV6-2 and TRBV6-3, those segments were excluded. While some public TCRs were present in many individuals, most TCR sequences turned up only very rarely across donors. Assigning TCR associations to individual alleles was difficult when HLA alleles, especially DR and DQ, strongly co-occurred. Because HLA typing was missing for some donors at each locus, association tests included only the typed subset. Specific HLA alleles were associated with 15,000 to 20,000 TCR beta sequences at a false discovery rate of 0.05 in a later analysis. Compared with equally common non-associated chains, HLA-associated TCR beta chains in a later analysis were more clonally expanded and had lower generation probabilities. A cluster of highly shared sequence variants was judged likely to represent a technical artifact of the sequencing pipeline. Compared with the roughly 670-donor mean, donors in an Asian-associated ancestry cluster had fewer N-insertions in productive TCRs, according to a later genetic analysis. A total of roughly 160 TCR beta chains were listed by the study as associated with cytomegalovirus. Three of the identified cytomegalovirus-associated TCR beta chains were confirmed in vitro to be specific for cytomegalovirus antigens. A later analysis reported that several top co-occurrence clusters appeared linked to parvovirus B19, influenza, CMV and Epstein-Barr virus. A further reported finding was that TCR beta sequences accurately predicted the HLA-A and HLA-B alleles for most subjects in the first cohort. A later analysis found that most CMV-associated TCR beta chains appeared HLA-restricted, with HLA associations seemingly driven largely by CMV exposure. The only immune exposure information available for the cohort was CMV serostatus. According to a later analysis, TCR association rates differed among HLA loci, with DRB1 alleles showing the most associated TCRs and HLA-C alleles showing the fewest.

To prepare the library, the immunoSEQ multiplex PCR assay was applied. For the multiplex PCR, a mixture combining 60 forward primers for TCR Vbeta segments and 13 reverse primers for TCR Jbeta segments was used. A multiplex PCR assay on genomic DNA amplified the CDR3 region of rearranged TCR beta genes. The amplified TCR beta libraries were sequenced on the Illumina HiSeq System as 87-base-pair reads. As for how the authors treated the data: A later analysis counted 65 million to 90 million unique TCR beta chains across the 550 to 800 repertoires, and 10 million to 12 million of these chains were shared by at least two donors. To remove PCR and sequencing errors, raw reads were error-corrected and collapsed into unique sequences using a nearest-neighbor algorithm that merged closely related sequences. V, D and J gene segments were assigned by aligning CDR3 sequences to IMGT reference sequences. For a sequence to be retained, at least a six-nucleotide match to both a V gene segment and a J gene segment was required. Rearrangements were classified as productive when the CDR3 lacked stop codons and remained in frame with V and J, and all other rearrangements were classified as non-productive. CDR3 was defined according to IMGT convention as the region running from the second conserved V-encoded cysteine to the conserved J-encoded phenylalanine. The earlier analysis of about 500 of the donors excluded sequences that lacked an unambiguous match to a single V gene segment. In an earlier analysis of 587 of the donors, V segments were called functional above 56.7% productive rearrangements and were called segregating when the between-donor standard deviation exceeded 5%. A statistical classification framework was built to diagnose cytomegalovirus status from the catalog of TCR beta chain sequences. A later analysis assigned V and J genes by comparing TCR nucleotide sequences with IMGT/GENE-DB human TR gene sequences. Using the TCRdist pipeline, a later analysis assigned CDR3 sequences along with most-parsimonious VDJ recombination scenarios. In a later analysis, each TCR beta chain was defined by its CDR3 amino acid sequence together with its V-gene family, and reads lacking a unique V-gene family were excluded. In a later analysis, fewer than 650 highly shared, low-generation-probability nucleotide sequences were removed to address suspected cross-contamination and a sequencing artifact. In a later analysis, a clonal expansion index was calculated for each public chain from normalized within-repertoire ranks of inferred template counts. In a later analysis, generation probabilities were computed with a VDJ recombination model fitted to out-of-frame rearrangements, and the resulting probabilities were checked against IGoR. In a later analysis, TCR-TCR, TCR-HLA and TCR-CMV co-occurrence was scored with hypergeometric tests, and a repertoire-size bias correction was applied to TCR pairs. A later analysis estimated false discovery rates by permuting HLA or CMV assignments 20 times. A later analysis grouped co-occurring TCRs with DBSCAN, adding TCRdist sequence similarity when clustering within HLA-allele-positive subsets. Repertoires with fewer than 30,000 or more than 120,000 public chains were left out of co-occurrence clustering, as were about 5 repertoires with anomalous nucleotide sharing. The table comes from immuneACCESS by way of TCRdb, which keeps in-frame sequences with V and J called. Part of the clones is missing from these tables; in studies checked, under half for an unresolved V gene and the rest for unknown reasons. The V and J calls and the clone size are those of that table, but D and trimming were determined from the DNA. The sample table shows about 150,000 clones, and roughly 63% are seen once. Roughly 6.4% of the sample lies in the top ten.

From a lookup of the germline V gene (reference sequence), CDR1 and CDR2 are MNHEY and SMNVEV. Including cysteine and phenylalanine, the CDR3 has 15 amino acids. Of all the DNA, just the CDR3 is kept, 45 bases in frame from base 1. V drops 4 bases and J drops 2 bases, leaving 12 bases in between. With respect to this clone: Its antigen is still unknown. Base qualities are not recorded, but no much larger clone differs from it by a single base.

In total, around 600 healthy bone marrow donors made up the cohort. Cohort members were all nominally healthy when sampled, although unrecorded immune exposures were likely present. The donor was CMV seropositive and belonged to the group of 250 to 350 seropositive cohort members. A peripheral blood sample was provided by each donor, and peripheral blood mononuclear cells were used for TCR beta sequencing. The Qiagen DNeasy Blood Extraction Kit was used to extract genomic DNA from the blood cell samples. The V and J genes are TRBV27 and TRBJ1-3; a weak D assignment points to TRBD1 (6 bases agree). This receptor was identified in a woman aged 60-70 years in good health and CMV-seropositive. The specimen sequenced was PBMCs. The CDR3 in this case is CASSSLGGAGNTIYF. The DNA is TGTGCCAGCAGTTCCCTAGGGGGTGCTGGAAACACCATATATTTT.